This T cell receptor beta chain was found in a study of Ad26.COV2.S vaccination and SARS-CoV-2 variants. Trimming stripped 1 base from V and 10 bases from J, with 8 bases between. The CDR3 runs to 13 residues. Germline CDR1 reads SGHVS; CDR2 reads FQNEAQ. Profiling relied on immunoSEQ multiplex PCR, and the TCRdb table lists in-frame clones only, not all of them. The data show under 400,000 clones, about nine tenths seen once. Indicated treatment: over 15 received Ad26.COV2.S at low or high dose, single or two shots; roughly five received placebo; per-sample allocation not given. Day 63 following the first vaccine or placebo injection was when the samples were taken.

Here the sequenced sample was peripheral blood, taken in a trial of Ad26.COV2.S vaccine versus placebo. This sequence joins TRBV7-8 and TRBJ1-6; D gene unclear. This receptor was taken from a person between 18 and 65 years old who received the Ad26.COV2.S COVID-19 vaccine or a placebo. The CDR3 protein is CASSLEGGSPLHF. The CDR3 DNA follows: TGTGCCAGCAGCTTAGAAGGCGGGTCACCCCTCCACTTT.